Listed here are 5 T cell receptor beta chains from one sample, sequenced in a study of CD8 T cells in Susac syndrome. RNA totalling about 0.45 to 1 ug underwent reverse transcription with random hexamers. Each CDR3 protein gets one entry after TCRdb re-called the immunoSEQ multiplex PCR reads with MiXCR. This sample carries roughly 150,000 distinct CDR3 sequences, about 94% of them seen once, and the ten largest clones take more than 0.2%. The sequenced sample consisted of CD8+ T cells from PBMCs. Receptor source: a human donor with multiple sclerosis.

The chain is built from TRBV20-1 and TRBJ2-7; D not certain. Germline V gives CDR1 DFQATT, CDR2 SNEGSKA (reference sequence). Trimming took 3 bases from V and 6 from J, leaving 15 bases between them. This CDR3 comprises 13 residues. CDR3: CSARDGGLREQYF. The CDR3 nucleotides are TGCAGTGCTAGGGACGGTGGCTTACGCGAGCAGTACTTC.

The V call is TRBV18, the J call TRBJ2-5; D not certain. CDR3 length equals 13 residues. Trimming cost V 1 base and J 4 bases, with 7 bases left between them. Per germline, CDR1 KGHSH and CDR2 LQKENI. CDR3 DNA sequence: TGTGCCAGCTCACCACGATCGCGAGAGACCCAGTACTTC. Protein: CASSPRSRETQYF.

This clonotype was counted once. CDR3 DNA sequence: TGCAGTGCTAGCCGCTCGGTGGGGACAGATACGCAGTATTTT. The encoded protein is CSASRSVGTDTQYF. The chain joins TRBV20-1 to TRBJ2-3; D ambiguous. V lost 3 bases to trimming and J lost 3 bases, with 13 bases between them. Germline values: CDR1 DFQATT, CDR2 SNEGSKA (reference sequence). CDR3 length: 14 residues.

The chain has TRBV19 and TRBJ2-3; D is unresolved. Trimming removed 3 bases at V and 2 bases at J, with 9 bases between. Looked up from germline, CDR1 is LNHDA and CDR2 is SQIVND (reference sequence). This CDR3 contains 14 residues. The CDR3 is CASSIADPTDTQYF. In DNA form, the CDR3 reads TGTGCCAGTAGTATTGCGGATCCCACAGATACGCAGTATTTT.

J is TRBJ1-5 and V is TRBV30, with D perhaps matching TRBD1 (5 bases). The CDR3 is made up of 16 amino acids. V lost 0 bases and J lost 3, with 15 bases in between. Per germline, CDR1 GTSNPN and CDR2 SVGIG (reference sequence). The CDR3 sequence: CAWSVGAGLLNQPQHF. The DNA of the CDR3 is TGTGCCTGGAGTGTAGGGGCAGGCCTGCTCAATCAGCCCCAGCATTTT.